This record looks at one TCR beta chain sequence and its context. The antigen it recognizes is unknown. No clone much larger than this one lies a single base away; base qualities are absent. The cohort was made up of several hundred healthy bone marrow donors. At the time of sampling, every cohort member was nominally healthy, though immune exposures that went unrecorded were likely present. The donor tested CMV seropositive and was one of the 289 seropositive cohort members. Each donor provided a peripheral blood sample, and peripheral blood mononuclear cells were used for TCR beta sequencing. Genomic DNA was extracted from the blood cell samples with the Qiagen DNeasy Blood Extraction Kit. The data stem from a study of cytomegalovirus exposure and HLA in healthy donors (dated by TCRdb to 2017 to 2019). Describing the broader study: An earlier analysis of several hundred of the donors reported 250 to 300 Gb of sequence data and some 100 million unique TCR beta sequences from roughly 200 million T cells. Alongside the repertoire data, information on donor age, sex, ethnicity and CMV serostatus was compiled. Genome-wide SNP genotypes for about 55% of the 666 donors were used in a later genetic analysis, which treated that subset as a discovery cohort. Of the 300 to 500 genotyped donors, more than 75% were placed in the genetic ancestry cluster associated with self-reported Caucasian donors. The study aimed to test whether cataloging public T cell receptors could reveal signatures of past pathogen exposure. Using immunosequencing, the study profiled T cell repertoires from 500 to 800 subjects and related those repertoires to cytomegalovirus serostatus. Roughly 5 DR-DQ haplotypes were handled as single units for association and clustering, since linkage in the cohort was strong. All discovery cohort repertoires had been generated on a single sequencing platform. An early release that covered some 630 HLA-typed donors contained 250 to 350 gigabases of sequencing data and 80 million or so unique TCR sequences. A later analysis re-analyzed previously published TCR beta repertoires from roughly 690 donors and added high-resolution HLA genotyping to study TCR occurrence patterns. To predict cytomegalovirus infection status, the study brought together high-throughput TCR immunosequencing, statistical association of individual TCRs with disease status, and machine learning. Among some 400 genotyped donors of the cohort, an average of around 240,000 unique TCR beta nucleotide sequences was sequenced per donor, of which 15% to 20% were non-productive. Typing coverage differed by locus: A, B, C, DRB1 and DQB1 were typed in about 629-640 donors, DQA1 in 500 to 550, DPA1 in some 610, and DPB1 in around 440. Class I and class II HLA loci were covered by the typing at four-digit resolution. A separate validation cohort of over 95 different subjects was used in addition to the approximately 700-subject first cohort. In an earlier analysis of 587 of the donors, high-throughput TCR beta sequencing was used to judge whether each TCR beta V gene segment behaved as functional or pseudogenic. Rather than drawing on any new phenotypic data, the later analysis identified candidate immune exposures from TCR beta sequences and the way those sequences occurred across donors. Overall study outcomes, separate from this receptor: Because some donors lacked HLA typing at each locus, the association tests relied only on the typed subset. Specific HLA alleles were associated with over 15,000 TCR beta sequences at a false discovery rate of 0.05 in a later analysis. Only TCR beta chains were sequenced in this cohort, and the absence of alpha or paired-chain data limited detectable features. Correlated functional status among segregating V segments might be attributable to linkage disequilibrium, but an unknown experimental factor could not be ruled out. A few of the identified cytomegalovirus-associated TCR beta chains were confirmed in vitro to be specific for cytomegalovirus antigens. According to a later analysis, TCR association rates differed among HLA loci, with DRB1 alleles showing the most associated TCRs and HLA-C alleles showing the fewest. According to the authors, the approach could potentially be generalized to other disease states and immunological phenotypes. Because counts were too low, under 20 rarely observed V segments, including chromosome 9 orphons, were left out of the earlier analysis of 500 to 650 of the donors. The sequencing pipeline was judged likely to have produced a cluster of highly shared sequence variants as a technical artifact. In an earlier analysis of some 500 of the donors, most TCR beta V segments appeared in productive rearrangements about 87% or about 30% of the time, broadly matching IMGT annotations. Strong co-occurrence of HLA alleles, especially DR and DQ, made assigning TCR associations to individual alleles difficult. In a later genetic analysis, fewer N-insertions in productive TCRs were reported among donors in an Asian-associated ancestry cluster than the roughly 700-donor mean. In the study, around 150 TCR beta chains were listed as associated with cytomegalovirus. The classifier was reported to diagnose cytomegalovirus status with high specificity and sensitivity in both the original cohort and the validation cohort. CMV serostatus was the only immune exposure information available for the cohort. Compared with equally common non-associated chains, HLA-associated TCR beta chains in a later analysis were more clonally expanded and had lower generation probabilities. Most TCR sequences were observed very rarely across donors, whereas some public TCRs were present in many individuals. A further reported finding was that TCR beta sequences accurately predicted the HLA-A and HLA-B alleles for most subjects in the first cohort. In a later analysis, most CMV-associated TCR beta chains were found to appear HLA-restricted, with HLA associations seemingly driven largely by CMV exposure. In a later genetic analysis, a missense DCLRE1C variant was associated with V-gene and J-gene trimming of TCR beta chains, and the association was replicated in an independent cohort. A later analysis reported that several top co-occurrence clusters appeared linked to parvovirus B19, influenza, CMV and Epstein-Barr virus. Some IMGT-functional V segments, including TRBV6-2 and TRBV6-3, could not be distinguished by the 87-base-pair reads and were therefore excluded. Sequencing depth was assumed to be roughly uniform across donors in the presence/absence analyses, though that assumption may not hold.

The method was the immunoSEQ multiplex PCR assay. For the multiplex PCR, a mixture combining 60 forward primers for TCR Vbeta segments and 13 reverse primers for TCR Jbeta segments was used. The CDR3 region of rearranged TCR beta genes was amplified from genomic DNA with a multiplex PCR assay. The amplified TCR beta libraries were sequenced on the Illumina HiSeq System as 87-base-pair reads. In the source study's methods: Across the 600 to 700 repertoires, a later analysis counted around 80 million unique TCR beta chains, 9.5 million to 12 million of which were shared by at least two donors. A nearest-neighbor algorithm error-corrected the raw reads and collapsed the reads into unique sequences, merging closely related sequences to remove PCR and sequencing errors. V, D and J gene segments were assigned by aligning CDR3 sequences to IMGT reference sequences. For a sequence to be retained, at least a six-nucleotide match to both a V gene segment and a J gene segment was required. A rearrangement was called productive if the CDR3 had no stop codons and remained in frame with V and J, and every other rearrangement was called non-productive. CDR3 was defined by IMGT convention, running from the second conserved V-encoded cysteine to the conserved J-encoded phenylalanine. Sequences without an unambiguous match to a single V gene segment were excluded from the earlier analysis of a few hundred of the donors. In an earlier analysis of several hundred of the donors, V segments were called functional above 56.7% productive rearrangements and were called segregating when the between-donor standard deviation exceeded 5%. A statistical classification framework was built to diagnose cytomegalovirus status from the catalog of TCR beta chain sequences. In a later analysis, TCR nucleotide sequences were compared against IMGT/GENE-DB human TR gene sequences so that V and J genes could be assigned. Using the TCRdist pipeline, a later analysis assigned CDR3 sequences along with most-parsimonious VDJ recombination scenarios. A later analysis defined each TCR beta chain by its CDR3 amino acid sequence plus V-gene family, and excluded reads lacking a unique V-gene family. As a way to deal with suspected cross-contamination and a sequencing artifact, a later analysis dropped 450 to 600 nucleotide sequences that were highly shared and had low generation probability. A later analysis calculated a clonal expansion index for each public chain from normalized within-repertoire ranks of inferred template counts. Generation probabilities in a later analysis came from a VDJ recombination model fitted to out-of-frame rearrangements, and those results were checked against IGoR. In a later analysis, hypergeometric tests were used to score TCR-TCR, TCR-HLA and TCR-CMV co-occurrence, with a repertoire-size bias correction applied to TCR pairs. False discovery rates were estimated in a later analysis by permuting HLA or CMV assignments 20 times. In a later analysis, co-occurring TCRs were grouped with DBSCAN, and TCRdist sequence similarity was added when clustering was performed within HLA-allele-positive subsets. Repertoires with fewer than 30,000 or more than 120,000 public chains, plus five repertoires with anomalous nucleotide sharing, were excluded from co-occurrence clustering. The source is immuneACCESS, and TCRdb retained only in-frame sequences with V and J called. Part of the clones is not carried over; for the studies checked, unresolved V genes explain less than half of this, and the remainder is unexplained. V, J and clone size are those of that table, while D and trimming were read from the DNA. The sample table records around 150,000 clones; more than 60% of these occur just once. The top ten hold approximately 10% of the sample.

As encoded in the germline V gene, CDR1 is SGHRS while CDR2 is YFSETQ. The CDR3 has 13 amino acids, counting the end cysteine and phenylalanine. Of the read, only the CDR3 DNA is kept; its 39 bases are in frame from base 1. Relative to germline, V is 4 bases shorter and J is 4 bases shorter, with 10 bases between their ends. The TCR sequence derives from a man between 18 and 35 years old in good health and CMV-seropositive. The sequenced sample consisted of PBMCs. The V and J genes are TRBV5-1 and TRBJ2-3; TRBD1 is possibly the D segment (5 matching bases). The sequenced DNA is TGCGCCAGCAGCGGAACACAGGCAGATACGCAGTATTTT. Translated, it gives CASSGTQADTQYF.